This T cell receptor beta chain was recovered during a study of OX40 agonist ivuxolimab in advanced cancers. Turning to the study itself: Among those treated, three patients had partial responses, one with hepatocellular carcinoma and two with cutaneous melanoma. Study results and limitations: More expanded clones were found, on average, in CD8+ than in CD4+ T cells.

Baseline was the first blood sampling point, followed by cycle 4 day 1 and cycle 7 day 1. As for this clone: As yet, its antigen is unknown.

The method was immunoSEQ multiplex PCR; TCRdb's version includes in-frame clones alone and lacks a portion of them. The data contain 48,000 or so clones, more than 85% of them singletons. The CDR3 totals 15 residues. CDR1 SGHAT and CDR2 FQNNGV come from the germline V gene. The J segment lost 2 bases and the V segment lost 4 bases, leaving 8 bases of the junction unmatched. The material was CD4+ or CD8+ T cells sorted from blood, obtained in a trial of the OX40 agonist ivuxolimab. The receptor was derived from an adult with an advanced solid tumor such as melanoma, head and neck, liver or kidney cancer. The V gene is TRBV11-2, the J gene TRBJ2-7; TRBD2 matches 7 bases. The CDR3 here is CASSSIGTTPYEQYF. The CDR3 DNA follows: TGTGCCAGCAGCTCCATTGGGACTACCCCCTACGAGCAGTACTTC.